This TCR beta chain was obtained from a study of brain T cells in children with intractable seizures. Overall study results and limits: Pre-surgery blood may have been undersampled, hiding some clones.

This CDR3 has 16 residues. V lost 5 bases and J 2 bases, leaving 16 bases between the germline ends. Germline CDR1 reads SGHVS; CDR2 reads FNYEAQ. Assay used: immunoSEQ multiplex PCR; TCRdb lists only in-frame clones, some missing. The repertoire holds approximately 110,000 clones, with roughly 94% as singletons. As concerns this clone: Its antigen is still unknown.

The chain couples TRBV7-6 to TRBJ2-1; TRBD1 is a possible D gene (6 bases). The TCR was taken from a boy under two years old with hemimegalencephaly and intractable seizures. The sequenced sample was peripheral blood, obtained at surgery. The CDR3 reads CASSTPGEGAYNEQFF. The CDR3 region has the DNA TGTGCCAGCAGCACACCAGGGGAAGGGGCCTACAATGAGCAGTTCTTC.